Below, 23 T cell receptor beta chains from the same sample are listed, as sequenced in a study of cytomegalovirus exposure and HLA in healthy donors. The PCR used 60 Vbeta and 13 Jbeta primers. Data came from immunoSEQ multiplex PCR; TCRdb stores just in-frame clones and leaves some out. The sample includes approximately 150,000 clones, approximately 84% of them seen just once. Sequenced material: PBMCs. The receptors derive from a middle-aged woman in good health and CMV-seropositive.

Regarding this clone: The junction differs from germline at one of its ends, possibly a read error. The gene calls are TRBV2 and TRBJ1-4; D gene unclear. CDR1 SNHLY and CDR2 FYNNEI come from the germline V gene. The CDR3 loop spans 12 amino acids. The CDR3 reads CASSLVLFEQVF. In DNA, the CDR3 is TGTGCCTCAAGTTTAGTCCTTTTCGAGCAGGTTTTT.

A few counts support this clone. This sequence joins TRBV7-8 and TRBJ1-1; 8 bases are shared with TRBD1. The V and J ends lost 5 bases and 8 bases, in that order; junction bases with no gene match: 7. The CDR3 length is 13 residues. From germline, CDR1 is SGHVS and CDR2 FQNEAQ. CDR3 loop: CASSRTGSQEAFF. The CDR3 DNA reads TGTGCCAGCAGCCGGACAGGGTCGCAAGAAGCTTTCTTT.

CDR3 residues: CASSLIPGTEAFF. In DNA form, the CDR3 reads TGTGCCAGCAGCTTAATACCGGGCACTGAAGCTTTCTTT. The chain links TRBV5-4 to TRBJ1-1; D unclear. This CDR3 comprises 13 residues. The ends were cut back, 2 bases at V and 4 bases at J, with 9 bases in the middle. The germline gives CDR1 SGHNT, CDR2 YYREEE (reference sequence).

The genes are TRBV6-1 and TRBJ2-3; 8 bases fit TRBD1. CDR3 size: 15 residues. The V and J ends lost 4 bases and 2 bases, in that order; junction bases with no gene match: 5. CDR1 is MNHNS and CDR2 is SASEGT in the germline V gene. CDR3 coding DNA: TGTGCCAGCAGTGGGCTGGACAGGGTCACAGATACGCAGTATTTT. It encodes CASSGLDRVTDTQYF.

The V gene is TRBV18, the J gene TRBJ2-7; tentative D call: TRBD2 (7 bases). Trimming stripped 5 bases from V and 5 bases from J, with 16 bases between. The germline CDR1 and CDR2 sequences are KGHSH and LQKENI. This CDR3 has 14 amino acids. The CDR3 here is CASSSAGRDNEQYF. Written as DNA, the CDR3 is TGTGCCAGCTCATCGGCAGGGAGGGACAACGAGCAGTACTTC.

The chain links TRBV6-1 to TRBJ1-2; TRBD1 is a possible D gene (5 bases). V lost 5 bases and J 7 bases, leaving 11 bases between the germline ends. Looked up from germline, CDR1 is MNHNS and CDR2 is SASEGT. CDR3 length: 12 residues. CDR3 in amino acids: CASSSGLSGYTF. DNA of the CDR3: TGTGCCAGCAGTTCAGGGTTGAGTGGCTACACCTTC.

This clone was seen a few times. This chain's CDR3 is CASSLTTGATLHF. The CDR3 bases are TGTGCCAGCAGCCTGACGACAGGGGCGACCCTCCACTTT. The chain carries TRBV9 and TRBJ1-6; 8 bases match TRBD1. With V trimmed by 4 bases and J by 14 bases, 8 bases remained unmatched. CDR1 is SGDLS, CDR2 YYNGEE, per germline. The CDR3 covers 13 residues.

The CDR3 region has the DNA TGTGCCAGCAGTGACTCACCCGGGGGGGGGACAGATACGCAGTATTTT. This codes for CASSDSPGGGTDTQYF. The chain carries TRBV6-4 and TRBJ2-3, with 8 bases fitting TRBD2. The germline V gene has CDR1 MRHNA and CDR2 SNTAGT. With 0 bases clipped from V and 3 bases from J, the junction kept 5 bases outside the gene matches. CDR3 size: 16 residues.

The gene calls are TRBV5-1 and TRBJ1-2; D remains ambiguous. V lost 0 bases and J 6 bases, leaving 12 bases between the germline ends. The CDR3 is 14 residues long. Germline lookup yields CDR1 SGHRS and CDR2 YFSETQ. The CDR3 reads CASSLDPTYDGYTF. CDR3 nucleotide sequence: TGCGCCAGCAGCTTGGATCCGACATATGATGGCTACACCTTC.

The chain couples TRBV29-1 to TRBJ1-1; D not certain. The CDR3 sequence is 13 residues long. The germline V gene has CDR1 SQVTM and CDR2 ANQGSEA. The ends were cut back, 8 bases at V and 1 base at J, with 14 bases in the middle. The CDR3 sequence: CSHMAAPNTEAFF. CDR3 sequence (DNA): TGCAGCCACATGGCGGCACCGAACACTGAAGCTTTCTTT.

V gene TRBV2 combines with J gene TRBJ2-5; TRBD2 aligns across 7 bases. Near its end, the DNA agrees better with TRBJ2-7, so the J call may be wrong. The CDR3 is 16 amino acids. In germline, CDR1 is SNHLY, CDR2 FYNNEI. The CDR3 DNA reads TGTGCCAGCAGTGAAGCGGCGGGGGAGAGCTCCTACGAGCAGTACTTC. This sequence encodes CASSEAAGESSYEQYF.

This clone showed up just once. The chain joins TRBV5-4 to TRBJ2-1, with 8 bases lining up with TRBD1. The CDR3 has 16 residues. Germline CDR1 SGHNT, CDR2 YYREEE (reference sequence). Trimming at V came to 3 bases and at J to 9 bases, leaving 14 bases not matched to a gene. The CDR3 sequence is CASSWYETGDKGEQFF. For the CDR3, the DNA is TGTGCCAGCAGCTGGTATGAGACAGGGGATAAGGGTGAGCAGTTCTTC.

The rearrangement uses TRBV11-2 and TRBJ2-1; D is undetermined. The CDR3 extends over 16 amino acids. V shed 0 bases and J shed 4 bases, with 13 bases lying between them. Germline CDR1 and CDR2: SGHAT and FQNNGV. The CDR3 nucleotides are TGTGCCAGCAGCTTAGATTGGGTGAACAGATACAATGAGCAGTTCTTC. Translating it yields CASSLDWVNRYNEQFF.

This rearrangement joins TRBV4-3 to TRBJ1-3; weak D call: TRBD1 (5 bases). CDR1 is LGHNA, CDR2 YSLEER, per germline. Deletions cut 0 bases from V and 8 bases from J, with 8 bases between. This CDR3 has 13 residues. The CDR3 nucleotides read TGCGCCAGCAGCCAAGATCTCAGGGACACCATATATTTT. Translated: CASSQDLRDTIYF.

This clone was observed a single time. V and J are TRBV30 and TRBJ1-1; unclear D gene. The germline V gene encodes CDR1 GTSNPN and CDR2 SVGIG (reference sequence). The CDR3 is made up of 14 amino acids. V lost 8 bases to trimming and J lost 5 bases, with 21 bases between them. DNA for the CDR3: TGTGCCCTTAACCCCGCCCGCATCGGGACTGAAGCTTTCTTT. This sequence encodes CALNPARIGTEAFF.

The chain employs TRBV5-4 and TRBJ1-4; D is perhaps TRBD1 (5 bases). This CDR3 has 16 residues. Germline CDR1 is SGHNT and CDR2 is YYREEE (reference sequence). V was clipped by 0 bases and J by 5 bases, with 14 bases between them. Here the CDR3 DNA reads TGTGCCAGCAGCTTGGGGGCAAGGGGCCCGAATGAAAAACTGTTTTTT. It yields the protein CASSLGARGPNEKLFF.

V and J are TRBV6-5 and TRBJ2-7, with 7 bases fitting TRBD1. V dropped 6 bases and J dropped 5; count of bases not matched to a gene: 13. CDR1 is MNHEY, CDR2 SVGAGI, per germline. This CDR3 is 15 amino acids long. The CDR3 DNA is TGTGCCAGCAGCCCCAAGACAGGGTTGGAGCACGAGCAGTACTTC. Translation: CASSPKTGLEHEQYF.

The J gene is TRBJ1-5, the V gene TRBV6-5; D is undetermined. This CDR3 region has 14 residues. Germline CDR1 and CDR2: MNHEY and SVGAGI. With 5 bases removed from V and 8 bases from J, the gap between germline ends came to 16 bases. The CDR3 nucleotides are TGTGCCAGCAGTGATACATGGAGGCAAGAGCCCCAGCATTTT. Translation: CASSDTWRQEPQHF.

This clone has just one count. The CDR3: CASSYSGGGRTDTQYF. Here the CDR3 DNA reads TGTGCCAGCAGTTACTCGGGCGGGGGCCGCACAGATACGCAGTATTTT. The chain couples TRBV6-5 to TRBJ2-3; possible D gene TRBD2, 7 bases. Per the germline V gene, CDR1 is MNHEY and CDR2 is SVGAGI. There are 16 residues in the CDR3. Trimming pared 0 bases from V and 1 base from J, leaving 11 bases between.

The chain uses TRBV30 and TRBJ1-6; maybe TRBD1 (5 bases). The CDR3 spans 12 residues. V was trimmed by 4 bases and J by 12 bases, leaving 13 bases between them. Germline values: CDR1 GTSNPN, CDR2 SVGIG (reference sequence). DNA of the CDR3: TGTGCCTGGACCTCGGGGGGAAAACCCCTCCACTTT. Its protein is CAWTSGGKPLHF.

The V call is TRBV7-9, the J call TRBJ2-2; D possibly corresponds to TRBD1 (6 bases). The CDR3 consists of 15 residues. Germline-derived CDR1 and CDR2 are SEHNR and FQNEAQ (reference sequence). V was pared by 1 base and J by 3 bases, with 9 bases between. CDR3 in amino acids: CASSLGGGDTGELFF. CDR3 bases: TGTGCCAGCAGCTTAGGAGGGGGAGACACCGGGGAGCTGTTTTTT.

This rearrangement joins TRBV5-1 to TRBJ1-6; D is unclear. The CDR3 loop spans 14 amino acids. Germline CDR1 SGHRS, CDR2 YFSETQ. Trimming took 3 bases from V and 5 from J, leaving 9 bases between them. As DNA, the CDR3 is TGCGCCAGCAGCTCCTCAACTCATAATTCACCCCTCCACTTT. Protein product: CASSSSTHNSPLHF.

This sequence joins TRBV10-2 and TRBJ2-7; D is possibly TRBD1 (6 bases). V was pared by 5 bases and J by 5 bases, with 16 bases between. CDR1 and CDR2 (germline): WSHSY, SAAADI. This CDR3 has 14 amino acids. The CDR3 loop reads CASSPLGGFNEQYF. CDR3 DNA: TGCGCCAGCAGTCCCCTAGGGGGTTTCAACGAGCAGTACTTC.